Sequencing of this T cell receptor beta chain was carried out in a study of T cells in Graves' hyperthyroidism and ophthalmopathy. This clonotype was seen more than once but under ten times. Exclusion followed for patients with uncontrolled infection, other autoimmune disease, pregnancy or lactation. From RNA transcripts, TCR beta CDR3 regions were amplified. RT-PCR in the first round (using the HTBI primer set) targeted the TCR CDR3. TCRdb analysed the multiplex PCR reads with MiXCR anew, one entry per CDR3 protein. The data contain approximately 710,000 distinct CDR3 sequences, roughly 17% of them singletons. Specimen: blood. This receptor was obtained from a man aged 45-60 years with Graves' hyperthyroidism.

CDR3 sequence: CASSQDPSGGGTYNEQFF. The DNA for the CDR3 is TGTGCCAGCAGCCAAGATCCGAGTGGTGGCGGGACCTACAATGAGCAGTTCTTC. The gene calls are TRBV4-2 and TRBJ2-1; tentatively, D is TRBD2 (6 bases). V shed 0 bases and J shed 2 bases, with 17 bases lying between them. The CDR3 has 18 amino acids. Per germline, CDR1 LGHNA and CDR2 YNFKEQ.